This T cell receptor (beta chain) was captured in a study of cytomegalovirus exposure and HLA in healthy donors. Remarks on this clone: The antigen is undetermined.

A multiplex PCR was run with 60 Vbeta primers and 13 Jbeta primers. Original analysis: The count from a later analysis was about 80 million unique TCR beta chains, 9 million to 12 million of them shared. TCRdb keeps only in-frame clones here, not all; method: immunoSEQ multiplex PCR. The DNA was the basis for D and trimming; V, J and clone size are from that table. The data hold around 210,000 clones, with roughly 73% observed a single time. Findings of the study overall: In the analysis, some V segments, TRBV6-2 and TRBV6-3 included, were excluded as indistinguishable. Relative to the roughly 640-donor mean, N-insertions were reportedly fewer in an Asian-associated ancestry cluster in a later analysis.

The length of the CDR3 is 14 residues. In germline, CDR1 is KGHSH, CDR2 LQKENI. V gave up 3 bases and J gave up 4 bases, with 11 bases separating them. This chain uses TRBV18 with TRBJ2-3, with D perhaps TRBD2 (5 bases). The clonotype was recovered from a boy aged 10-17 years in good health and CMV-seronegative. Sequencing was carried out using PBMCs. The CDR3: CASSPSGSADTQYF. The CDR3 bases are TGTGCCAGCTCACCTTCGGGGTCCGCAGATACGCAGTATTTT. Full variable domain (remainder filled in from reference TRBV18 and TRBJ2-3): NAGVMQNPRHLVRRRGQEARLRCSPMKGHSHVYWYRQLPEEGLKFMVYLQKENIIDESGMPKERFSAEFPKEGPSILRIQQVVRGDSAAYFCASSPSGSADTQYFGPGTRLTVL.